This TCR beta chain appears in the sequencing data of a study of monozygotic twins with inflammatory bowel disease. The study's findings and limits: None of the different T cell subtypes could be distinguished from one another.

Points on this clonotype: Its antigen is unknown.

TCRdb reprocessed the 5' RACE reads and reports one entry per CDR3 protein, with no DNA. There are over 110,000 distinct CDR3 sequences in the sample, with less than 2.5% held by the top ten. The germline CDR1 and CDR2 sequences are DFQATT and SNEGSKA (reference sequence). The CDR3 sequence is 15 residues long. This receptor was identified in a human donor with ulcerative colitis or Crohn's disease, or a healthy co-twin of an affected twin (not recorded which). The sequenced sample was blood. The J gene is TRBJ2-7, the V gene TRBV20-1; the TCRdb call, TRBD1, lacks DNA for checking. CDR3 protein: CSARGAQGTSYEQYF.